This TCR beta chain is from a study of cytomegalovirus exposure and HLA in healthy donors. About the research overall: Early on, a data release was issued that held tens of millions of unique TCRs from HLA-typed donors. Points from the study as a whole: Versus the approximately 720-donor mean, an Asian-associated ancestry cluster reportedly showed fewer N-insertions in a later analysis.

With regard to this clone: Its antigen remains unidentified.

The study ran its PCR with 60 Vbeta and 13 Jbeta primers. Original data processing: The authors later counted 75 million to 90 million unique TCR beta chains, about 11 million of them shared. Clones were sequenced by immunoSEQ multiplex PCR, and TCRdb holds only the in-frame ones, with some missing. From that table come the V and J calls and clone size; the DNA was used to work out D and trimming. The data show approximately 130,000 clones, 75% to 85% seen once. V gave up 2 bases and J gave up 4 bases; unmatched junction bases: 0. Germline CDR1 reads KGHSH; CDR2 reads LQKENI. The CDR3 totals 13 residues.

The sequence derives from a woman aged 45 to 65 in good health and CMV-seropositive. This chain uses TRBV18 with TRBJ2-3; the match to TRBD2 covers 7 bases. The sequenced sample consisted of PBMCs. CDR3 DNA: TGTGCCAGCTCACCAGGGGGGGCAGATACGCAGTATTTT. It translates to CASSPGGADTQYF.